The TCR beta chain described here comes from a study of beta chain features in type 1 diabetes. Each sorted population was over 98% pure. Study-wide points: Moderate but significant shortening of TCRB CDR3s was recorded in all four CD4+ subsets from Type 1 diabetes patients. The study found that naive, central memory and Treg TCRB repertoires appeared more similar in patients than in healthy donors. Shorter templates may be favored by PCR, equally so in patients and controls.

CDR1 SGHTA and CDR2 FQGNSA come from the germline V gene. CDR3 length equals 15 residues. V dropped 5 bases and J dropped 0; count of bases not matched to a gene: 5. This clone was seen only a few times. What it binds is unknown. All of the isolated RNA was reverse transcribed, so expressed TCRB transcripts were sequenced. Regulatory, naive and central memory T cell samples averaged roughly 3.8 million reads. Sequencing used immunoSEQ multiplex PCR; TCRdb keeps in-frame clones, though not all of them. Of approximately 50,000 clones in the sample, under 55% were seen once. The receptor was isolated from a man aged 30 to 39 with type 1 diabetes. The V gene is TRBV7-2, the J gene TRBJ2-7; 9 bases line up with TRBD1. The sequencing sample was made of Tregs from blood. CDR3 sequence (DNA): TGTGCCAGCAGCCCCGGGACAGGGTTCTCCTACGAGCAGTACTTC. This translates into CASSPGTGFSYEQYF.